This T cell receptor beta chain came from a study of PD-1 blockade in classical Hodgkin lymphoma. Study-wide results and limits: Researchers reported that CD4+ TCR diversity, though not CD8+, rose significantly by C4D1. Reports indicated that newly diagnosed patients had lower baseline TCR diversity than healthy donors did. Undefined causes, possibly disease activity or prior therapy, underlie the repertoire differences.

Brentuximab vedotin exposure varied, and every patient relapsed after autologous stem cell transplantation. Comment on this clone: The antigen is undetermined.

Trimming removed 4 bases from V and 10 bases from J; junction bases left unmatched: 9. The CDR3 is 13 residues long. Germline V lookup: CDR1 SGHDT, CDR2 YYEEEE. The data were produced by immunoSEQ multiplex PCR, yet TCRdb's version contains in-frame clones alone and is incomplete. The sample shows some 96,000 clones, approximately 80% of them seen only once. The sample was peripheral blood mononuclear cells (PBMCs), taken before the second cycle of nivolumab. The chain is built from TRBV5-6 and TRBJ1-1; TRBD1 agrees at 8 bases. The origin of this receptor is a human donor with classical Hodgkin lymphoma. CDR3: CASSVNRGLGAFF. CDR3 nucleotides: TGTGCCAGCAGCGTCAACAGGGGGTTAGGAGCTTTCTTT.